The source of this T cell receptor (beta chain) is a study of T cell repertoires in cytomegalovirus infection. TCRdb re-called the reads through MiXCR, storing one row per CDR3 protein. The repertoire includes fewer than 250,000 distinct CDR3 sequences, over 9% of them detected once, and 1.6% sits in the top ten. This CDR3 comprises 13 residues. Trimming took 1 base from V and 9 from J, leaving 13 bases between them. Germline values: CDR1 SGHVS, CDR2 FNYEAQ. The chain employs TRBV7-6 and TRBJ2-7, with D possibly matching TRBD1 (6 bases). This TCR derives from a human donor in good health (CMV status not recorded). Some clones in this sample may be carry-over from other donors' samples. Sequencing was performed on PBMCs. In nucleotides, the CDR3 is TGTGCCAGCAGCTTAGTTTCTGAGGGGGTGCAGTACTTC. Encoded protein: CASSLVSEGVQYF.